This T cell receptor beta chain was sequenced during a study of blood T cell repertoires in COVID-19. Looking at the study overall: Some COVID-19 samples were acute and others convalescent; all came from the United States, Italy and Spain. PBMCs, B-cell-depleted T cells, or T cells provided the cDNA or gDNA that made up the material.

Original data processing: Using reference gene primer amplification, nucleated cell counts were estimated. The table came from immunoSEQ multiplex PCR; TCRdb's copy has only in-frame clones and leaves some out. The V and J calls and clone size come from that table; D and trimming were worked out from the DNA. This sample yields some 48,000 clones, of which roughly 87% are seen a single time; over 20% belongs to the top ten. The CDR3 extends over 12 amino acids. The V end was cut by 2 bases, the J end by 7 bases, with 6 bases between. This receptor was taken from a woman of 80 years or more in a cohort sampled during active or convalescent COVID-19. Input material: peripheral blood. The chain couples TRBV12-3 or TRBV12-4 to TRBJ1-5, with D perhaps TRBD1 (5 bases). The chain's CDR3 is CASSLQGQPQHF. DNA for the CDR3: TGTGCCAGCAGTTTACAGGGCCAGCCCCAGCATTTT.